The next 2 T cell receptor beta chains were all read from a single sample in a study of T cells in women clearing cervical HPV infection. Profiling relied on immunoSEQ multiplex PCR, and the TCRdb table lists in-frame clones only, not all of them. Recorded for this sample: about 25,000 clones. The source material was blood buffy coat. These receptor sequences come from a woman between 18 and 70 years old with a cervical HPV16 infection that either progressed to CIN3+ or cleared (not recorded which).

With respect to this clone: The CDR3 is cut off 3 residues early in the read; its end comes from the germline J gene. The rearrangement uses TRBV28 and TRBJ2-7, with D possibly matching TRBD1 (6 bases). Germline lookup yields CDR1 MDHEN and CDR2 SYDVKM. V dropped 3 bases and J dropped 0 bases, with 12 bases sitting between them. This CDR3 region has 15 residues. The part of the CDR3 DNA that was read is TGTGCCAGCAGTTTCGCCACAGGGTACTCCTACGAG. Its protein product is CASSFATGYSYE. The full CDR3 protein is CASSFATGYSYEQYF.

Turning to this clone: The CDR3 end falls 3 residues outside the read, so it is completed with the germline J gene. J is TRBJ2-7 and V is TRBV19; 8 bases line up with TRBD1. Unmatched junction bases numbered 4, after V lost 8 bases and J lost 1 base. Germline lookup yields CDR1 LNHDA and CDR2 SQIVND (reference sequence). The CDR3 sequence is 13 residues long. The covered CDR3 bases are TGTGCCAGTGGACAGGGTTTTTCCTACGAG. Translation: CASGQGFSYE. The entire CDR3 is CASGQGFSYEQYF.